One and the same sample provided the 18 T cell receptor beta chains below, sequenced in a study of radiotherapy plus CTLA-4 blockade in lung cancer. Here immunoSEQ multiplex PCR was the method, and the copy in TCRdb shows in-frame clones only, minus some. The repertoire holds about 110,000 clones, with roughly 84% as singletons. The material was peripheral blood, obtained from a patient treated with radiotherapy plus ipilimumab. These receptors originate from a human donor with non-small cell lung cancer that progressed on radiotherapy plus ipilimumab. Some clones in this sample may be carry-over from other donors' samples.

The sample holds a few counts of this clone. This chain links TRBV5-8 with TRBJ1-3; no reliable D call. CDR1 and CDR2 (germline): SGHTS, YDEGEE. CDR3 length: 15 residues. With 3 bases removed from V and 4 bases from J, the gap between germline ends came to 14 bases. CDR3 amino acids: CASSYGEFSGNTIYF. The CDR3 nucleotides are TGTGCCAGCAGCTACGGGGAGTTTTCCGGAAACACCATATATTTT. The complete variable domain, with remaining parts taken from reference TRBV5-8 and TRBJ1-3, reads EAGVTQSPTHLIKTRGQQATLRCSPISGHTSVYWYQQALGLGLQFLLWYDEGEERNRGNFPPRFSGRQFPNYSSELNVNALELEDSALYLCASSYGEFSGNTIYFGEGSWLTVV.

The chain couples TRBV5-1 to TRBJ2-3; D not certain. The CDR3 length is 13 residues. Germline values: CDR1 SGHRS, CDR2 YFSETQ. Deletions cut 4 bases from V and 0 bases from J, with 6 bases between. CDR3 residues: CASSISSTDTQYF. CDR3 DNA: TGCGCCAGCAGCATCAGTAGCACAGATACGCAGTATTTT.

The V call is TRBV5-5, the J call TRBJ2-7; a weak D match, TRBD2 (6 bases). The CDR3 is 13 residues long. Germline CDR1 is SGHKS and CDR2 is YYEKEE (reference sequence). The V gene lost 2 bases and the J gene lost 6 bases, with 12 bases spanning the gap. In nucleotides, the CDR3 is TGTGCCAGCAGCTTAGGGACTGCGGGCGAGCAGTACTTC. Translating it yields CASSLGTAGEQYF.

This chain joins TRBV28 and TRBJ1-6; weak D call: TRBD1 (5 bases). This CDR3 has 13 residues. Germline V gene data show CDR1 as MDHEN and CDR2 as SYDVKM. Trimming took 3 bases from V and 8 from J, leaving 8 bases between them. CDR3 DNA sequence: TGTGCCAGCAGTTTGACGGGGCATTCACCCCTCCACTTT. Translation gives CASSLTGHSPLHF.

The chain recombines TRBV14 with TRBJ1-6; TRBD1 is a possible D gene (5 bases). The CDR3 is 18 amino acids. Germline loops: CDR1 SGHDN, CDR2 FVKESK. The V gene lost 3 bases and the J gene lost 0 bases, with 15 bases spanning the gap. The DNA of the CDR3 is TGTGCCAGCAGCCACCACACAGGTTTGAGCTCCTATAATTCACCCCTCCACTTT. The encoded protein is CASSHHTGLSSYNSPLHF.

The chain uses TRBV6-5 and TRBJ2-6; no firm D call. V was clipped by 1 base and J by 0 bases, with 4 bases between them. From germline, CDR1 is MNHEY and CDR2 SVGAGI. This CDR3 contains 15 residues. This chain's CDR3 is CASSYWASGANVLTF. CDR3 DNA sequence: TGTGCCAGCAGTTACTGGGCCTCTGGGGCCAACGTCCTGACTTTC.

The V and J genes are TRBV2 and TRBJ2-5; the D gene is possibly TRBD2 (6 bases). Trimming left V 2 bases short and J 1 base short, with 8 bases between. CDR1 is SNHLY, CDR2 FYNNEI, per germline. The length of the CDR3 is 14 residues. The CDR3 loop is CASSELGGQETQYF. The DNA for the CDR3 is TGTGCCAGCAGTGAACTGGGGGGCCAAGAGACCCAGTACTTC. Full variable domain (rest looked up from reference TRBV2 and TRBJ2-5): EPEVTQTPSHQVTQMGQEVILRCVPISNHLYFYWYRQILGQKVEFLVSFYNNEISEKSEIFDDQFSVERPDGSNFTLKIRSTKLEDSAMYFCASSELGGQETQYFGPGTRLLVL.

This clone was observed a handful of times. CDR3 nucleotide sequence: TGTGCCATCAGTGTAGGATCACGCGGACACGGACTATACGAGCAGTACTTC. It codes for CAISVGSRGHGLYEQYF. The chain couples TRBV10-3 to TRBJ2-7; TRBD2 is a possible D gene (6 bases). This CDR3 is built from 17 residues. CDR1 and CDR2 from the germline V gene are ENHRY and SYGVKD. V dropped 4 bases and J dropped 4 bases, with 23 bases sitting between them.

The chain employs TRBV19 and TRBJ2-3; 10 bases are a match to TRBD2. CDR3 length: 15 residues. V dropped 5 bases and J dropped 8; count of bases not matched to a gene: 10. Germline CDR1 is LNHDA and CDR2 is SQIVND (reference sequence). The CDR3 DNA reads TGTGCCAGTAGTGTACAGGGACTAGCGTTTGCTACGCAGTATTTT. This translates into CASSVQGLAFATQYF.

This chain links TRBV5-1 with TRBJ2-5; 7 nucleotides match TRBD2. The CDR3 loop spans 13 amino acids. Per the germline V gene, CDR1 is SGHRS and CDR2 is YFSETQ. V lost 5 bases and J lost 2; bases outside the gene matches: 3. The CDR3 sequence is CASSGAGQETQYF. The CDR3 nucleotides read TGCGCCAGCAGTGGAGCGGGACAAGAGACCCAGTACTTC.

The chain couples TRBV7-2 to TRBJ1-2; perhaps TRBD1 as D (5 bases). Germline V lookup: CDR1 SGHTA, CDR2 FQGNSA. This CDR3 is built from 16 residues. The V end lost 5 bases, the J end lost 1 base, and 17 bases lay between the germline ends. CDR3 nucleotides: TGTGCCAGCAGCCCCACCAGGGCCGAAATTAACTATGGCTACACCTTC. This sequence encodes CASSPTRAEINYGYTF.

The chain employs TRBV9 and TRBJ2-5; 7 bases line up with TRBD1. Per germline, CDR1 SGDLS and CDR2 YYNGEE. J gave up 1 base and V 3 bases, and 3 bases lay outside the gene matches. There are 14 residues in the CDR3. As DNA, the CDR3 is TGTGCCAGCAGCGGGGACAGCAGCCAAGAGACCCAGTACTTC. This codes for CASSGDSSQETQYF. The full variable domain, in which reference TRBV9 and TRBJ2-5 provide the parts outside the CDR3, is DSGVTQTPKHLITATGQRVTLRCSPRSGDLSVYWYQQSLDQGLQFLIQYYNGEERAKGNILERFSAQQFPDLHSELNLSSLELGDSALYFCASSGDSSQETQYFGPGTRLLVL.

The chain uses TRBV6-1 and TRBJ1-6; a weak D match, TRBD1 (5 bases). V lost 7 bases, J lost 6 bases, and 16 bases lay in between. The germline V gene has CDR1 MNHNS and CDR2 SASEGT. The CDR3 sequence is 15 residues long. The CDR3 sequence is CASTREGRANSPLHF. For the CDR3, the DNA is TGTGCCAGCACCAGAGAAGGCAGGGCTAATTCACCCCTCCACTTT.

The rearrangement joins TRBV11-3 to TRBJ2-2; D unclear. Germline V lookup: CDR1 SGHNT, CDR2 YENEEA. The CDR3 runs 14 residues. V lost 2 bases, J lost 3 bases, and 7 bases lay in between. The CDR3 protein is CASSLLSYTGELFF. The DNA of the CDR3 is TGTGCCAGCAGCTTACTATCGTACACCGGGGAGCTGTTTTTT. Combining the CDR3 with reference TRBV11-3 and TRBJ2-2 gives the whole variable domain EAGVVQSPRYKIIEKKQPVAFWCNPISGHNTLYWYLQNLGQGPELLIRYENEEAVDDSQLPKDRFSAERLKGVDSTLKIQPAELGDSAVYLCASSLLSYTGELFFGEGSRLTVL.

The chain couples TRBV5-6 to TRBJ2-7; D unresolved. CDR3 length equals 13 residues. With 3 bases removed from V and 0 bases from J, the gap between germline ends came to 7 bases. CDR1 and CDR2 from the germline V gene are SGHDT and YYEEEE. The CDR3 nucleotides read TGTGCCAGCAGCTCCCATAACTCCTACGAGCAGTACTTC. As protein: CASSSHNSYEQYF.

V and J are TRBV18 and TRBJ2-2; no reliable D call. The CDR3 has 15 amino acids. The germline V gene encodes CDR1 KGHSH and CDR2 LQKENI. V lost 3 bases to trimming and J lost 5 bases, with 13 bases between them. This CDR3 is CASSPGRGWTGELFF. The CDR3, as DNA: TGTGCCAGCTCACCGGGAAGAGGTTGGACCGGGGAGCTGTTTTTT.

V is TRBV2 and J is TRBJ2-3; tentative D call: TRBD1 (5 bases). Germline V gene lookup returns CDR1 SNHLY and CDR2 FYNNEI. The V end was cut by 3 bases, the J end by 3 bases, with 10 bases between. The CDR3 is made up of 14 amino acids. The CDR3: CASSERQYTDTQYF. In nucleotides, the CDR3 is TGTGCCAGCAGTGAGAGACAGTATACAGATACGCAGTATTTT. The full variable domain, with the rest looked up from reference TRBV2 and TRBJ2-3, is EPEVTQTPSHQVTQMGQEVILRCVPISNHLYFYWYRQILGQKVEFLVSFYNNEISEKSEIFDDQFSVERPDGSNFTLKIRSTKLEDSAMYFCASSERQYTDTQYFGPGTRLTVL.

The count of this clone is one. The chain uses TRBV4-1 and TRBJ1-2; D might be TRBD1 (6 bases). CDR1 is MGHRA and CDR2 is YSYEKL in the germline V gene. Trimming removed 3 bases at V and 5 bases at J, with 13 bases between. The CDR3 consists of 14 residues. The CDR3 is CASSQQGLGYGYTF. CDR3 in DNA: TGCGCCAGCAGCCAGCAGGGGCTCGGATATGGCTACACCTTC.